What follows are 6 T cell receptor beta chains derived from one specimen sequenced in a study of neoadjuvant anti-PD-1 for oral cavity cancer. Profiling relied on immunoSEQ multiplex PCR, and the TCRdb table lists in-frame clones only, not all of them. The sample lists around 16,000 clones, 66% occurring once. The sequencing here drew on PBMCs, taken before nivolumab (anti-PD-1) treatment. All receptors derive from a person between 40 and 80 years old with oral cavity squamous cell carcinoma.

This clone was found a few times. This chain uses TRBV6-5 with TRBJ2-1, with 8 nucleotides matching TRBD2. J was trimmed by 5 bases and V by 4 bases; bases with no gene match: 7. CDR1 is MNHEY and CDR2 is SVGAGI in the germline V gene. This CDR3 comprises 15 residues. CDR3 sequence: CASSSVAGTNNEQFF. The CDR3 bases are TGTGCCAGCAGTTCTGTAGCGGGAACTAACAATGAGCAGTTCTTC.

V and J are TRBV5-1 and TRBJ2-7, with a tentative D call TRBD2 (5 bases). Per the germline V gene, CDR1 is SGHRS and CDR2 is YFSETQ. Trimming left V 8 bases short and J 1 base short, with 10 bases between. The CDR3 is made up of 12 amino acids. CDR3 sequence reads: CARLDSSYEQYF. In nucleotides, the CDR3 is TGCGCCAGGTTGGACTCTTCCTACGAGCAGTACTTC.

This chain links TRBV2 with TRBJ2-7; D possibly corresponds to TRBD1 (5 bases). V lost 7 bases to trimming and J lost 7 bases, with 11 bases between them. The CDR3 has 11 residues. Germline V gene sequence: CDR1 SNHLY, CDR2 FYNNEI. The CDR3 DNA sequence: TGTGCCAGCAACTCAGGGCGGGAGCAGTACTTC. Translation: CASNSGREQYF.

The chain uses TRBV10-1 and TRBJ2-2; a weak D match, TRBD1 (5 bases). This CDR3 is 13 amino acids long. Germline lookup yields CDR1 WNHNN and CDR2 SYGVQD (reference sequence). V lost 6 bases to trimming and J lost 5 bases, with 10 bases between them. CDR3 in amino acids: CASRPAGTGELFF. The CDR3 DNA reads as TGCGCCAGCAGGCCCGCAGGGACCGGGGAGCTGTTTTTT.

The V call is TRBV30, the J call TRBJ1-5; TRBD1 matches 10 bases. CDR1 and CDR2 from the germline V gene are GTSNPN and SVGIG (reference sequence). V shed 0 bases, J shed 4 bases, and the junction held 9 bases outside the gene matches. This CDR3 has 17 residues. The CDR3 coding sequence is TGTGCCTGGAGTGTACGTAGGGACAGGGGCCTGAATCAGCCCCAGCATTTT. Translated: CAWSVRRDRGLNQPQHF. Full variable domain (rest looked up from reference TRBV30 and TRBJ1-5): SQTIHQWPATLVQPVGSPLSLECTVEGTSNPNLYWYRQAAGRGLQLLFYSVGIGQISSEVPQNLSASRPQDRQFILSSKKLLLSDSGFYLCAWSVRRDRGLNQPQHFGDGTRLSIL.

This chain links TRBV30 with TRBJ2-6; no firm D call. The CDR3 consists of 15 residues. The germline V gene has CDR1 GTSNPN and CDR2 SVGIG (reference sequence). With 5 bases removed from V and 1 base from J, the gap between germline ends came to 12 bases. The CDR3 nucleotides are TGTGCCTGGGCCCCTTTGGGGTCTGGGGCCAACGTCCTGACTTTC. Its translation: CAWAPLGSGANVLTF. Complete variable domain (other parts from reference TRBV30 and TRBJ2-6): SQTIHQWPATLVQPVGSPLSLECTVEGTSNPNLYWYRQAAGRGLQLLFYSVGIGQISSEVPQNLSASRPQDRQFILSSKKLLLSDSGFYLCAWAPLGSGANVLTFGAGSRLTVL.